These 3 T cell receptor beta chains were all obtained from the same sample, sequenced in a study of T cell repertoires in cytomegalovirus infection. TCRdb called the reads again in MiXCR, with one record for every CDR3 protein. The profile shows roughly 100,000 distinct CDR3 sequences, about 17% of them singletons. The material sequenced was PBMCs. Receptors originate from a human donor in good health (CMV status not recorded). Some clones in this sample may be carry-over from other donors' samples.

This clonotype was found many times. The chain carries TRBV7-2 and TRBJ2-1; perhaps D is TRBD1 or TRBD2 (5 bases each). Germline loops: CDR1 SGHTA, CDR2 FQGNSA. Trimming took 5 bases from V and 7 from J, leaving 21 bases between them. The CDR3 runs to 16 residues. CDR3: CASSPNLRDVRNEQFF. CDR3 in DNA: TGTGCCAGCAGCCCCAATCTTAGGGACGTACGGAATGAGCAGTTCTTC.

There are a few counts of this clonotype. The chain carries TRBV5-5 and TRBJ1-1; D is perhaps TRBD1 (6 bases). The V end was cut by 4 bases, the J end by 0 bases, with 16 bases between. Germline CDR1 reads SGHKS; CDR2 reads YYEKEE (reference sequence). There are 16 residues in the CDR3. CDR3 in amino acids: CASSGTQGTMNTEAFF. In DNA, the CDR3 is TGTGCCAGCAGCGGGACGCAGGGGACCATGAACACTGAAGCTTTCTTT.

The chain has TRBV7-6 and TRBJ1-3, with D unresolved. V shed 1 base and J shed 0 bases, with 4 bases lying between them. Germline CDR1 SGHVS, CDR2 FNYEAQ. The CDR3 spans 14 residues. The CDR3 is CASSLDGSGNTIYF. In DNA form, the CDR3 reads TGTGCCAGCAGCTTAGACGGCTCTGGAAACACCATATATTTT.